This T cell receptor beta chain was observed in a study of blood T cell repertoires in COVID-19. Study in general: Collection of acute and convalescent COVID-19 samples took place in the United States, Italy and Spain. In each case, the material was cDNA or gDNA derived from T cells, B-cell-depleted T cells, or PBMCs.

Germline V gene data show CDR1 as SGHRS and CDR2 as YFSETQ. The CDR3 is 17 amino acids. V shed 1 base, J shed 1 base, and the junction held 5 bases outside the gene matches. Per the original methods: Reference gene primer amplification yielded estimated nucleated cell counts. Data came from immunoSEQ multiplex PCR; TCRdb stores just in-frame clones and leaves some out. D and trimming come from the DNA, and the V and J calls and clone size come from that table. The data hold about 98,000 clones, with about 89% observed a single time. The receptor comes from a man in his fifties or sixties with acute or convalescent COVID-19. The sequenced material came from peripheral blood. The genes are TRBV5-1 and TRBJ2-5; 12 nucleotides agree with TRBD2. The CDR3 region has the DNA TGCGCCAGCAGCTTGCCCGGACTAGCGGGACCCCAAGAGACCCAGTACTTC. This translates into CASSLPGLAGPQETQYF.